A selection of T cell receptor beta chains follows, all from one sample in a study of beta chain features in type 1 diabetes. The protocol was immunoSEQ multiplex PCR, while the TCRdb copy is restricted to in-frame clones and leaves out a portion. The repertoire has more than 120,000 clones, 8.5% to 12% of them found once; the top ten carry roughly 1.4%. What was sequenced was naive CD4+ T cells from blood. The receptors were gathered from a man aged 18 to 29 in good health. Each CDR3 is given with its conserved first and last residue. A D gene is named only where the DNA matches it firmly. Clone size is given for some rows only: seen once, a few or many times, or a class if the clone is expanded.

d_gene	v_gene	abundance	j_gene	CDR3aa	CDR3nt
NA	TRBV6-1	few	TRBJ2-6	CASSEAHRVGANVLTF	TGTGCCAGCAGTGAAGCCCACAGGGTTGGGGCCAACGTCCTGACTTTC
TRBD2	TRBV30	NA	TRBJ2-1	CAWRGSGLAYYNEQFF	TGTGCCTGGAGGGGGTCGGGACTAGCGTACTACAATGAGCAGTTCTTC
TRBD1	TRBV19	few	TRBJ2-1	CASSRGRDRGGNEQFF	TGTGCCAGTAGTCGAGGCCGGGACAGGGGGGGCAATGAGCAGTTCTTC
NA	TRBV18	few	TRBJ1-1	CASSPFEAAYTEAFF	TGTGCCAGCTCACCCTTCGAGGCCGCCTACACTGAAGCTTTCTTT
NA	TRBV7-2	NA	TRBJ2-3	CASSPTGADTQYF	TGTGCCAGCAGCCCAACGGGGGCAGATACGCAGTATTTT
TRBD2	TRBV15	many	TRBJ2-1	CATSAGLAGRQFF	TGTGCCACCAGCGCGGGACTAGCGGGGAGGCAGTTCTTC
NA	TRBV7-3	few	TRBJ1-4	CASSPGPLEKLFF	TGTGCCAGCAGCCCTGGGCCGCTAGAAAAACTGTTTTTT
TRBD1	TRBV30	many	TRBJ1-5	CACRTGPNQPQHF	TGTGCCTGCAGGACAGGGCCGAATCAGCCCCAGCATTTT
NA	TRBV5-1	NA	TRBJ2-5	CASSLRFSGAGETQYF	TGCGCCAGCAGCTTGAGATTCTCCGGAGCCGGCGAGACCCAGTACTTC
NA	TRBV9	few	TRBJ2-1	CASSVVAQGGTNEQFF	TGTGCCAGCAGCGTAGTTGCACAAGGGGGTACGAATGAGCAGTTCTTC
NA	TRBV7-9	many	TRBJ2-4	CASSLAGQRVAKNIQYF	TGTGCCAGCAGCTTAGCGGGGCAAAGAGTAGCCAAAAACATTCAGTACTTC
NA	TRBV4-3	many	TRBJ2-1	CASSHEGASGNEQFF	TGCGCCAGCAGCCACGAGGGGGCTAGCGGGAATGAGCAGTTCTTC
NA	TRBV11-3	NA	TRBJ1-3	CASILNGHLSGNTIYF	TGTGCCAGCATACTTAATGGGCATCTCTCTGGAAACACCATATATTTT
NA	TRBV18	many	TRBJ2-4	CASSPPSGREDIQYF	TGTGCCAGCTCACCCCCGAGTGGCAGGGAAGACATTCAGTACTTC
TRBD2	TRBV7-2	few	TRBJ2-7	CASGPSGGRTPYEQYF	TGTGCCAGCGGACCTAGCGGGGGCCGAACCCCCTACGAGCAGTACTTC
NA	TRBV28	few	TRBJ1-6	CASSRAGTVEALHF	TGTGCCAGCAGCCGGGCGGGGACGGTCGAAGCCCTCCACTTT
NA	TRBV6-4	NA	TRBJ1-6	CASSLRQNSPLHF	TGTGCCAGCAGTCTTCGACAGAATTCACCCCTCCACTTT
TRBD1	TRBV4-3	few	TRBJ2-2	CASSPSGTGGAGELFF	TGCGCCAGCAGCCCATCCGGGACAGGGGGAGCCGGGGAGCTGTTTTTT
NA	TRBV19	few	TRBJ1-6	CASSISRDRSPLHF	TGTGCCAGTAGTATAAGCAGGGATCGGTCACCCCTCCACTTT
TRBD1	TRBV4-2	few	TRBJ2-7	CASSSSTGARYEQYF	TGTGCCAGCAGCTCTTCGACAGGGGCCCGCTACGAGCAGTACTTC
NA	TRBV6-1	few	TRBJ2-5	CASSETPLDPRETQYF	TGTGCCAGCAGTGAAACACCGCTGGATCCGAGGGAGACCCAGTACTTC
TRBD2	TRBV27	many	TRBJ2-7	CASMRSGGLGYEQYF	TGTGCCAGCATGCGTTCGGGGGGGCTAGGTTACGAGCAGTACTTC
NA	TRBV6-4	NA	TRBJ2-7	CASSDTHFYEQYF	TGTGCCAGCAGTGACACACATTTCTACGAGCAGTACTTC
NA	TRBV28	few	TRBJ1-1	CASSFGGGSATEAFF	TGTGCCAGCAGTTTCGGGGGAGGGTCGGCCACTGAAGCTTTCTTT
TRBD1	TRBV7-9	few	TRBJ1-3	CASSSTGATGNTIYF	TGTGCCAGCAGCTCGACAGGGGCAACTGGAAACACCATATATTTT
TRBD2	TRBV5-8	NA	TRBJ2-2	CASSTRLAGFSGELFF	TGTGCCAGCAGCACCCGACTAGCGGGTTTTTCTGGGGAGCTGTTTTTT
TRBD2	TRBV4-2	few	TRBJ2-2	CASSQASLTSGGNTGELFF	TGTGCCAGCAGCCAAGCTTCTTTGACTAGCGGTGGGAACACCGGGGAGCTGTTTTTT
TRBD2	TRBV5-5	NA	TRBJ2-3	CASSLDPGGGTDTQYF	TGTGCCAGCAGCCTGGACCCGGGGGGGGGCACAGATACGCAGTATTTT
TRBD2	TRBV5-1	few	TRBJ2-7	CASSSRTSGDRGEQYF	TGCGCCAGCAGCAGCCGGACTAGCGGGGACCGGGGGGAGCAGTACTTC
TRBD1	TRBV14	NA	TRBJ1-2	CASSLNRGVGYTF	TGTGCCAGCAGCCTGAACAGGGGAGTAGGCTACACCTTC
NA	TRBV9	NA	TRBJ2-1	CASSVDTSSYNEQFF	TGTGCCAGCAGCGTAGATACCAGCTCCTACAATGAGCAGTTCTTC
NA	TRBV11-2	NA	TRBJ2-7	CASSAREGSPYEQYF	TGTGCCAGCAGCGCACGGGAAGGGTCCCCCTACGAGCAGTACTTC
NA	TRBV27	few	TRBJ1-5	CASSLSMGLSNQPQHF	TGTGCCAGCAGTTTATCGATGGGGCTTAGCAATCAGCCCCAGCATTTT
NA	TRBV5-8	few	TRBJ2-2	CASTPRGVYTGELFF	TGTGCCAGCACCCCAAGGGGTGTTTACACCGGGGAGCTGTTTTTT
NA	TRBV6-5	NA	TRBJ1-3	CASTRDTNSGNTIYF	TGTGCCAGCACCCGGGACACGAACTCTGGAAACACCATATATTTT
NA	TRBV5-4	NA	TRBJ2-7	CASSLALSGSNEQYF	TGTGCCAGCAGCTTGGCCCTTAGCGGCTCTAACGAGCAGTACTTC
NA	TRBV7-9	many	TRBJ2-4	CASSRQAKNIQYF	TGTGCCAGCAGCCGACAGGCCAAAAACATTCAGTACTTC